Below, 21 T cell receptor beta chains from the same sample are listed, as sequenced in a study of OX40 agonist ivuxolimab in advanced cancers. The assay was immunoSEQ multiplex PCR, and TCRdb's table has in-frame clones only and misses some. The data hold more than 45,000 clones, with roughly 81% observed a single time. The sequenced sample was CD4+ or CD8+ T cells sorted from blood, obtained in a trial of the OX40 agonist ivuxolimab. These receptor sequences come from an adult with an advanced solid tumor such as melanoma, head and neck, liver or kidney cancer.

The J gene is TRBJ2-1, the V gene TRBV2; D uncertain. This CDR3 is built from 14 residues. CDR1 is SNHLY, CDR2 FYNNEI, per germline. V was pared by 1 base and J by 6 bases, with 10 bases between. The CDR3 is CASSEVKGINEQFF. The CDR3 DNA sequence: TGTGCCAGCAGTGAAGTAAAAGGTATCAATGAGCAGTTCTTC.

CDR3 DNA sequence: TGTGCCAGCAGTCCCTACTCTGGAAACACCATATATTTT. Its protein product is CASSPYSGNTIYF. The J gene is TRBJ1-3, the V gene TRBV6-5, with D unresolved. The germline V gene encodes CDR1 MNHEY and CDR2 SVGAGI. The CDR3 has 13 residues. V gave up 5 bases and J gave up 0 bases, with 5 bases separating them.

This clone has only one observation. The rearrangement links TRBV7-3 to TRBJ2-3, with D uncertain. Germline CDR1 and CDR2: SGHTA and FQGTGA. V lost 5 bases and J lost 8, with 14 bases in between. The CDR3 has 13 amino acids. Written as DNA, the CDR3 is TGTGCCAGCAGCCCTAAACGAGATTCTACGCAGTATTTT. Protein: CASSPKRDSTQYF.

This clone was counted once. The V gene is TRBV7-9, the J gene TRBJ2-3, with 10 bases lining up with TRBD2. The length of the CDR3 is 15 residues. Germline CDR1 is SEHNR and CDR2 is FQNEAQ (reference sequence). Trimming took 6 bases from V and 1 from J; bases not matched to a gene: 4. The CDR3 loop is CASRPGTSGTDTQYF. The CDR3 bases are TGTGCCAGCAGACCCGGGACTAGCGGCACAGATACGCAGTATTTT.

For the CDR3, the DNA is TGTGCCAGCAGCCACCTTAGCGGGAGTGGGTCTGGGGCCAACGTCCTGACTTTC. This codes for CASSHLSGSGSGANVLTF. The chain couples TRBV4-2 to TRBJ2-6; 9 bases match TRBD2. This CDR3 contains 18 residues. Trimming took 3 bases from V and 1 from J; bases not matched to a gene: 7. The germline gives CDR1 LGHNA, CDR2 YNFKEQ.

This chain joins TRBV27 and TRBJ1-2; no definite D call. The CDR3 has 13 residues. Trimming took off 5 bases at V and 6 bases at J, with 13 bases between the two ends. Germline CDR1 MNHEY, CDR2 SMNVEV (reference sequence). CDR3 DNA: TGTGCCAGCAGTCACCTGCCATCTAATGGCTACACCTTC. Residues: CASSHLPSNGYTF.

The chain uses TRBV7-8 and TRBJ1-1, with TRBD1 matching over 8 bases. J lost 6 bases, V lost 5 bases, and 14 bases had no gene match. In germline, CDR1 is SGHVS, CDR2 FQNEAQ. The CDR3 covers 16 residues. The CDR3 reads CASSHGPRSGGSEAFF. The CDR3 DNA reads TGTGCCAGCAGCCACGGCCCACGATCAGGGGGCTCTGAAGCTTTCTTT.

This clone showed up just a few times. The chain has TRBV28 and TRBJ2-2, with 11 bases identical to TRBD2. The CDR3 is 16 residues long. The V and J ends lost 5 bases and 5 bases, in that order; junction bases with no gene match: 7. CDR1 is MDHEN and CDR2 is SYDVKM in the germline V gene. This CDR3 is CASSLRLAGQTGELFF. The CDR3 DNA reads as TGTGCCAGCAGTCTCCGACTAGCGGGACAGACCGGGGAGCTGTTTTTT.

The table lists this clone with a few counts. The chain links TRBV11-2 to TRBJ2-7; TRBD1 might be the D (5 bases). Trimming pared 5 bases from V and 0 bases from J, leaving 14 bases between. There are 15 residues in the CDR3. Germline V gene lookup returns CDR1 SGHAT and CDR2 FQNNGV. In DNA, the CDR3 is TGTGCCAGCAGCCGTTCATCCGACAGCTCCTACGAGCAGTACTTC. Translation gives CASSRSSDSSYEQYF.

V usage is TRBV7-2 and J usage is TRBJ1-4, with D tentatively TRBD1 (6 bases). Trimming shortened V by 6 bases and J by 8 bases, and 16 bases separated the two germline ends. This CDR3 has 14 residues. Per germline, CDR1 SGHTA and CDR2 FQGNSA. CDR3 bases: TGTGCCAGCAGTAAACAGGGTGGGCTCGAAAAACTGTTTTTT. Its protein product is CASSKQGGLEKLFF.

This clone was picked up a small number of times. The J gene is TRBJ1-1, the V gene TRBV6-5, with TRBD1 identical over 7 bases. Germline CDR1 and CDR2: MNHEY and SVGAGI. This CDR3 has 11 amino acids. Trimming took 7 bases from V and 8 from J; bases not matched to a gene: 4. The CDR3 DNA reads TGTGCCAGCAAACAGGGGTCGGAAGCTTTCTTT. Translating gives CASKQGSEAFF.

This clone came up a few times. The chain couples TRBV27 to TRBJ2-3, with D perhaps matching TRBD1 or TRBD2 (5 bases each). V lost 8 bases and J lost 2, with 11 bases in between. CDR1 and CDR2 (germline): MNHEY, SMNVEV (reference sequence). The CDR3 is 13 residues long. The CDR3 region has the DNA TGTGCCAGCCGGGACGGATACACAGATACGCAGTATTTT. Translated, it gives CASRDGYTDTQYF.

J is TRBJ1-1 and V is TRBV28; perhaps TRBD1 as D (5 bases). V lost 6 bases and J lost 4, with 12 bases in between. The CDR3 has 13 amino acids. In germline, CDR1 is MDHEN, CDR2 SYDVKM. CDR3 in amino acids: CASRPGGATEAFF. The CDR3 bases are TGTGCCAGCAGGCCCGGCGGGGCCACTGAAGCTTTCTTT.

This chain joins TRBV2 and TRBJ1-2, with D perhaps matching TRBD1 (5 bases). This CDR3 has 13 amino acids. The germline V gene encodes CDR1 SNHLY and CDR2 FYNNEI. Deletions cut 3 bases from V and 4 bases from J, with 9 bases between. In DNA, the CDR3 is TGTGCCAGCAGTGACAGGGCCGGCTATGGCTACACCTTC. Protein sequence: CASSDRAGYGYTF.

The chain carries TRBV10-1 and TRBJ1-4; possible D gene TRBD1, 6 bases. CDR3 length: 12 residues. The germline gives CDR1 WNHNN, CDR2 SYGVQD (reference sequence). V gave up 6 bases and J gave up 8 bases, with 10 bases separating them. The CDR3 DNA reads as TGCGCCAGCAGCACAGGGAGAGAAAAACTGTTTTTT. Its protein is CASSTGREKLFF.

Here the CDR3 reads CASSSQGLGAGTDTQYF. In DNA, the CDR3 is TGTGCCAGCAGCTCCCAGGGACTGGGGGCGGGAACAGATACGCAGTATTTT. The chain uses TRBV7-3 and TRBJ2-3; D assignment may be TRBD1 or TRBD2 (6 bases each). Trimming removed 4 bases at V and 3 bases at J, with 20 bases between. The CDR3 runs 17 residues. Germline CDR1 is SGHTA and CDR2 is FQGTGA.

The chain is built from TRBV30 and TRBJ2-7, with D possibly matching TRBD1 (6 bases). Germline CDR1 is GTSNPN and CDR2 is SVGIG (reference sequence). V lost 7 bases to trimming and J lost 7 bases, with 14 bases between them. CDR3 length: 11 residues. CDR3 sequence (DNA): TGTGCCTTTAACAGGGTCGGGGAGCAGTACTTC. This codes for CAFNRVGEQYF.

This rearrangement joins TRBV5-4 to TRBJ2-3; D unresolved. CDR1 and CDR2 (germline): SGHNT, YYREEE (reference sequence). V was trimmed by 4 bases and J by 4 bases, leaving 10 bases between them. This CDR3 spans 13 amino acids. The DNA of the CDR3 is TGTGCCAGCAGCCTGGGTGGGCCAGATACGCAGTATTTT. Its translation is CASSLGGPDTQYF.

The chain is built from TRBV19 and TRBJ1-2; unclear D gene. V was pared by 5 bases and J by 4 bases, with 14 bases between. Germline V gene data show CDR1 as LNHDA and CDR2 as SQIVND (reference sequence). This CDR3 region has 14 residues. CDR3 nucleotides: TGTGCCAGTAGTGAAACGGACGGCCTCTATGGCTACACCTTC. Translated, it gives CASSETDGLYGYTF.

The V and J genes are TRBV6-5 and TRBJ1-1, with TRBD1 matching 10 bases. From germline, CDR1 is MNHEY and CDR2 SVGAGI. Losses at the gene ends were 7 bases for V and 3 bases for J; bases not matched to a gene: 8. This CDR3 region has 15 residues. In nucleotides, the CDR3 is TGTGCCAGCATTCCCTGGGGACAGGGGTACACTGAAGCTTTCTTT. This translates into CASIPWGQGYTEAFF.

The chain joins TRBV28 to TRBJ2-3; the match to TRBD2 covers 12 bases. V was clipped by 4 bases and J by 4 bases; unmatched bases: 6. There are 16 residues in the CDR3. CDR1 is MDHEN and CDR2 is SYDVKM in the germline V gene. This CDR3 reads CASSSPGLAGADTQYF. The CDR3 DNA sequence: TGTGCCAGCAGTTCCCCGGGACTAGCGGGCGCAGATACGCAGTATTTT. Full variable domain (rest looked up from reference TRBV28 and TRBJ2-3): DVKVTQSSRYLVKRTGEKVFLECVQDMDHENMFWYRQDPGLGLRLIYFSYDVKMKEKGDIPEGYSVSREKKERFSLILESASTNQTSMYLCASSSPGLAGADTQYFGPGTRLTVL.